This is a list of T cell receptor beta chains from one sample in a study of cytotoxic CD8 clonotypes in ibrutinib-treated CLL. Some clones are missing from TCRdb's copy, which holds only in-frame ones; the method was immunoSEQ multiplex PCR. The sample records around 310,000 clones, roughly 85% being singletons. The sequencing here drew on PBMCs, taken before ibrutinib treatment. The origin of the receptors is a human donor with chronic lymphocytic leukemia. CDR3s include the opening cysteine and the closing phenylalanine or tryptophan. The D gene is left open where the match is weak. Clone sizes are given selectively: once, few, many, or a class where the clone is expanded.

CDR3 DNA: TGTGCCAGCAGTTTATCGGCACCGCCTAACTGGGCGCCTGAATACAATGAGCAGTTCTTC; CDR3 protein: CASSLSAPPNWAPEYNEQFF; D gene: -; V gene: TRBV27; J gene: TRBJ2-1; clone size: -
CDR3 DNA: TGTGCCAGTAGTATCCCCCGGCAGTCCGGAAACACCATATATTTT; CDR3 protein: CASSIPRQSGNTIYF; D gene: -; V gene: TRBV19; J gene: TRBJ1-3; clone size: -
CDR3 DNA: TGTGCCAGCAGCCCTCAAGGGGCAGGGGCCACTGAAGCTTTCTTT; CDR3 protein: CASSPQGAGATEAFF; D gene: -; V gene: TRBV9; J gene: TRBJ1-1; clone size: -
CDR3 DNA: TGTGCCACCAGCAGAGATCGGTGGGACACTGAAGCTTTCTTT; CDR3 protein: CATSRDRWDTEAFF; D gene: -; V gene: TRBV15; J gene: TRBJ1-1; clone size: -
CDR3 DNA: TGTGCCAGCAGTTTGGGGCGATCCTACAATGAGCAGTTCTTC; CDR3 protein: CASSLGRSYNEQFF; D gene: -; V gene: TRBV27; J gene: TRBJ2-1; clone size: -
CDR3 DNA: TGTGCCAGCAGCCCTTTTCCCGAGCAGTACTTC; CDR3 protein: CASSPFPEQYF; D gene: -; V gene: TRBV7-9; J gene: TRBJ2-7; clone size: -
CDR3 DNA: TGTGCCAGCTCACCACGGGGAAGGGAGTACGAGCAGTACTTC; CDR3 protein: CASSPRGREYEQYF; D gene: -; V gene: TRBV18; J gene: TRBJ2-7; clone size: -
CDR3 DNA: TGTGCCAGTAGGTTGGCGGGAACCTTCACAGATACGCAGTATTTT; CDR3 protein: CASRLAGTFTDTQYF; D gene: -; V gene: TRBV19; J gene: TRBJ2-3; clone size: -
CDR3 DNA: TGTGCCAGCAGTGAAGCGGTAATACATGACACCGGGGAGCTGTTTTTT; CDR3 protein: CASSEAVIHDTGELFF; D gene: -; V gene: TRBV6-1; J gene: TRBJ2-2; clone size: -
CDR3 DNA: TGTGCCAGCAGCTTAGCGCGGCAAGCCAACCAAGAGACCCAGTACTTC; CDR3 protein: CASSLARQANQETQYF; D gene: -; V gene: TRBV7-9; J gene: TRBJ2-5; clone size: -
CDR3 DNA: TGCGCCAGCAGCTTGGGACAGGGAAACTATGGCTACACCTTC; CDR3 protein: CASSLGQGNYGYTF; D gene: TRBD1; V gene: TRBV5-1; J gene: TRBJ1-2; clone size: -
CDR3 DNA: TGTGCCAGCAGTTTACGATTTAGGCAAGAGACCCAGTACTTC; CDR3 protein: CASSLRFRQETQYF; D gene: -; V gene: TRBV27; J gene: TRBJ2-5; clone size: -
CDR3 DNA: TGTGCCAGCAGACCCACGGGACGGATTAACTATGGCTACACCTTC; CDR3 protein: CASRPTGRINYGYTF; D gene: -; V gene: TRBV6-5; J gene: TRBJ1-2; clone size: -
CDR3 DNA: TGCGCCAGCAGCCAAGGACAGGGGGCTTGGGAGCAGTACTTC; CDR3 protein: CASSQGQGAWEQYF; D gene: TRBD1; V gene: TRBV4-1; J gene: TRBJ2-7; clone size: -
CDR3 DNA: TGCGCCAGCAGCTTGGGCAGGGGGAATTACGAGCAGTACTTC; CDR3 protein: CASSLGRGNYEQYF; D gene: TRBD1; V gene: TRBV5-1; J gene: TRBJ2-7; clone size: once
CDR3 DNA: TGCGCCAGCAGCGGAGCCCCCAGGGGCACTGAAGCTTTCTTT; CDR3 protein: CASSGAPRGTEAFF; D gene: -; V gene: TRBV5-1; J gene: TRBJ1-1; clone size: -
CDR3 DNA: TGTGCCAGCAGCCAAGAGGGGGCTAGTATCTACGAGCAGTACTTC; CDR3 protein: CASSQEGASIYEQYF; D gene: -; V gene: TRBV4-2; J gene: TRBJ2-7; clone size: -
CDR3 DNA: TGCGCCAGCAGCCCCGACAGTTACAATGAGCAGTTCTTC; CDR3 protein: CASSPDSYNEQFF; D gene: -; V gene: TRBV5-1; J gene: TRBJ2-1; clone size: -